This entry is about one TCR beta chain. This sample was taken from a study of T cells expressing NK-cell markers. Per the germline V gene, CDR1 is DFQATT and CDR2 is SNEGSKA (reference sequence). The CDR3 sequence is 14 residues long. UMI-tagged 5'RACE template switching yielded the TCR beta cDNA. TCRdb reprocessed the 5' RACE reads and stores each CDR3 protein as one record, lacking DNA. The table gives a few hundred thousand distinct CDR3 sequences; the top ten clones make up around 0.42% of it. This receptor was obtained from a man aged 18 to 30 in good health. The rearrangement joins TRBV20-1 to TRBJ2-7; TCRdb selects TRBD2, and the lack of DNA leaves this call unchecked. The specimen sequenced was blood T cells: a sorted CD56 or NKG2C T cell subset, CD4+ or CD8+ T cells, or bulk PBMC T cells (not recorded which). The CDR3 protein is CSARVGTSSYEQYF.